This is a list of T cell receptor beta chains from one sample in a study of CD8+CD57+ T cells in acquired aplastic anemia. In TCRdb, the reads were re-called with MiXCR into one record per CDR3 protein. The table lists some 64,000 distinct CDR3 sequences, around 55% of them singletons. The sequenced material came from sorted CD4+, CD8+, or CD8+CD57+ T cells (not recorded which) from PBMCs. The receptors were gathered from a human donor in good health, serving as a control. CDR3s include the opening cysteine and the closing phenylalanine or tryptophan.

j_call | v_call | cdr3_aa
TRBJ2-5 | TRBV2 | CASSELDVNVRKRETQYF
TRBJ2-2 | TRBV5-5 | CASSAASGMSTGELFF
TRBJ2-5 | TRBV7-2 | CASSDPTSDSTGAQYF
TRBJ2-5 | TRBV2 | CASSTETQYF
TRBJ2-7 | TRBV4-1 | CASSLRQGFGEQYF
TRBJ1-2 | TRBV7-9 | CASSGYQTQNYGYTF
TRBJ1-5 | TRBV12-3/TRBV12-4 | CASRSWNQPQHF
TRBJ2-1 | TRBV14 | CASSLGLAAYNEQFF
TRBJ2-7 | TRBV19 | CASSKGLAGYEQYF
TRBJ2-7 | TRBV5-1 | CASSGRDGTYEQYF
TRBJ2-1 | TRBV11-1 | CASSLAGASGTPPNEQFF
TRBJ2-7 | TRBV20-1 | CSNGARFHEQYF
TRBJ2-3 | TRBV29-1 | CSVARTSGRPGDTQYF
TRBJ1-4 | TRBV24-1 | CATSPAGAANEKLFF
TRBJ1-4 | TRBV2 | CASAGTGSEKLFF
TRBJ1-6 | TRBV30 | CASLYTGSHNSPLHF
TRBJ2-7 | TRBV19 | CASSIGTLEQYF
TRBJ2-7 | TRBV29-1 | CSVDTNRGYEQYF
TRBJ1-6 | TRBV2 | CASLNWGSPLHF
TRBJ2-3 | TRBV7-9 | CASTSEYTDTQYF
TRBJ2-5 | TRBV5-1 | CASHLSGSEETQYF
TRBJ2-6 | TRBV12-3/TRBV12-4 | CASTHGTGGGSGANVLTF
TRBJ1-1 | TRBV25-1 | CASSVGSTNTEAFF
TRBJ2-7 | TRBV29-1 | CSVVEDSYEQYF
TRBJ2-5 | TRBV6-1 | CASSVVLADQETQYF
TRBJ1-2 | TRBV7-3 | CASSLNAAEYGYTF
TRBJ2-7 | TRBV28 | CASSSRGLREVYEQYF
TRBJ2-7 | TRBV2 | CASSQDLGGRSYEQYF
TRBJ1-1 | TRBV5-1 | CASSGGRVGTEAFF
TRBJ1-2 | TRBV10-3 | CAIRPGQDYGYTF
TRBJ2-7 | TRBV6-1 | CASNQAGRAGEQYF
TRBJ1-1 | TRBV4-1 | CASSQDRAGRGAFF
TRBJ2-7 | TRBV29-1 | CSVWTSGSYEQYF
TRBJ1-2 | TRBV20-1 | CSATGTGDYGYTF
TRBJ2-7 | TRBV9 | CASSVGPQRAPGEQYF
TRBJ2-1 | TRBV6-5 | CASSFVSSSYNEQFF
TRBJ1-2 | TRBV10-2 | CASSESPRGNYGYTF
TRBJ2-7 | TRBV12-3/TRBV12-4 | CASSGLAGKTRNLEQYF
TRBJ1-5 | TRBV7-9 | CASTMAGEAQPQHF
TRBJ2-7 | TRBV7-9 | CASSLATSWAYEQYF
TRBJ2-5 | TRBV10-3 | CAISEARTRGETQYF
TRBJ2-1 | TRBV6-2/TRBV6-3 | CASSRDRRGNEQFF
TRBJ1-5 | TRBV7-9 | CASSLDGRSNQPQHF
TRBJ2-1 | TRBV19 | CASSISGTHNEQFF
TRBJ1-2 | TRBV27 | CASSPQGRGGYTF
TRBJ1-6 | TRBV20-1 | CSARPDRGEGSPLHF
TRBJ2-5 | TRBV24-1 | CATEEPGARETQYF
TRBJ2-7 | TRBV4-2 | CASSPTPGTGGYEQYF
TRBJ2-7 | TRBV15 | CATSRGGRMRYGVEQYF
TRBJ1-1 | TRBV5-1 | CASSLFGMNTEAFF
TRBJ2-7 | TRBV19 | CASSIGQAYEQYF
TRBJ2-7 | TRBV7-3 | CASSLGGGEQYF
TRBJ2-7 | TRBV5-1 | CASSLHRDRGRSEQYF
TRBJ2-5 | TRBV12-3/TRBV12-4 | CASTPTGVETQYF
TRBJ2-7 | TRBV5-1 | CASSSGLAGVGEQYF
TRBJ1-5 | TRBV24-1 | CASSYKFNQPQHF
TRBJ1-5 | TRBV5-1 | CASSLDGRSNRPQHF